This T cell receptor (beta chain) derives from a study of blood T cell repertoires in COVID-19. Study at large: Sources were T cells, B-cell-depleted T cells, or PBMCs; the material itself was cDNA or gDNA.

The study drew participants aged about 18 to 95 years from roughly 25 US areas. Participants had their cohort set by participant-reported clinical history. The CDR3 runs 15 residues. With 0 bases removed from V and 6 bases from J, the gap between germline ends came to 9 bases. Germline CDR1 SGHAT, CDR2 FQNNGV. Original processing methods: Counts of nucleated cells, estimated from reference gene primer amplification, were obtained. The protocol was immunoSEQ multiplex PCR, while the TCRdb copy is restricted to in-frame clones and leaves out a portion. The V and J calls and the clone size are those of that table, but D and trimming were determined from the DNA. The sample includes approximately 400,000 clones, 90% to 95% seen only once; the top ten take 0.8% to 0.9%.

This receptor was obtained from a woman between 35 and 50 years old who had been exposed to COVID-19. Sequencing was carried out using PBMCs or T cells enriched from blood (not recorded which). The genes are TRBV11-2 and TRBJ1-6, with D perhaps matching TRBD1 (5 bases). DNA for the CDR3: TGTGCCAGCAGCTTAGACAGGGCCCGTAATTCACCCCTCCACTTT. Translated: CASSLDRARNSPLHF.